Listed below are T cell receptor beta chains from one sample, sequenced in a study of Ad26.COV2.S vaccination and SARS-CoV-2 variants. Sequencing used immunoSEQ multiplex PCR; TCRdb keeps in-frame clones, though not all of them. Of 300,000 to 450,000 clones detected, 90% to 95% appear once; the ten largest clones hold around 4%. The sequenced sample was peripheral blood, obtained after recovery from COVID-19. These receptors were collected from a human donor who had recovered from COVID-19. Both conserved end residues are part of each CDR3. The D gene is left open where the match is weak. Clone size, where shown, is once, few, many, or a class for clones that have expanded.

D gene: .; J gene: TRBJ2-5; clone size: .; V gene: TRBV5-6; CDR3 DNA: TGTGCCAGCAGCCTCCACGGACCGGGGACCCAGTACTTC; CDR3 protein: CASSLHGPGTQYF
D gene: .; J gene: TRBJ2-3; clone size: .; V gene: TRBV9; CDR3 DNA: TGTGCCAGCAGCCAAGGACACGGAGATACGCAGTATTTT; CDR3 protein: CASSQGHGDTQYF
D gene: .; J gene: TRBJ1-1; clone size: .; V gene: TRBV5-4; CDR3 DNA: TGTGCCAGCAGCCCCAGGACGGTTTTGGGGTCTGAAGCTTTCTTT; CDR3 protein: CASSPRTVLGSEAFF
D gene: .; J gene: TRBJ2-7; clone size: once; V gene: TRBV7-2; CDR3 DNA: TGTGCCAGCAGCTTAGATGTGTACGAGCAGTACTTC; CDR3 protein: CASSLDVYEQYF
D gene: .; J gene: TRBJ2-7; clone size: .; V gene: TRBV6-5; CDR3 DNA: TGTGCCAGCAGAAGGGGGGCAGTGGGCCCTAGAGAGCAGTACTTC; CDR3 protein: CASRRGAVGPREQYF
D gene: .; J gene: TRBJ1-1; clone size: .; V gene: TRBV9; CDR3 DNA: TGTGCCAGCAGCGTAGGAGGAGGAGGGGCACTCGTCACTGAAGCTTTCTTT; CDR3 protein: CASSVGGGGALVTEAFF
D gene: TRBD2; J gene: TRBJ2-1; clone size: .; V gene: TRBV5-1; CDR3 DNA: TGCGCCAGCAGCAAACAGACTAGCGGGGGATACAATGAGCAGTTCTTC; CDR3 protein: CASSKQTSGGYNEQFF
D gene: TRBD2; J gene: TRBJ2-3; clone size: .; V gene: TRBV7-9; CDR3 DNA: TGTGCCAGCAGCTTCGGCGGCGGGGGGGCATCAGATACGCAGTATTTT; CDR3 protein: CASSFGGGGASDTQYF
D gene: .; J gene: TRBJ2-2; clone size: .; V gene: TRBV6-5; CDR3 DNA: TGTGCCAGCATCCGGACACCGAACACCGGGGAGCTGTTTTTT; CDR3 protein: CASIRTPNTGELFF
D gene: .; J gene: TRBJ2-5; clone size: .; V gene: TRBV5-6; CDR3 DNA: TGTGCCAGCAGCATGGACTACGTGAAAGAGACCCAGTACTTC; CDR3 protein: CASSMDYVKETQYF
D gene: .; J gene: TRBJ2-7; clone size: .; V gene: TRBV11-2; CDR3 DNA: TGTGCCAGCAGCCCCCAGGACAGTAACTACGAGCAGTACTTC; CDR3 protein: CASSPQDSNYEQYF
D gene: .; J gene: TRBJ2-1; clone size: .; V gene: TRBV18; CDR3 DNA: TGTGCCAGCTCACCTCCGTTTCTAGGGGACAATGAGCAGTTCTTC; CDR3 protein: CASSPPFLGDNEQFF
D gene: TRBD2; J gene: TRBJ2-1; clone size: .; V gene: TRBV6-5; CDR3 DNA: TGTGCCAGCAGTTACGCGACTAGCGGGCGTTACAATGAGCAGTTCTTC; CDR3 protein: CASSYATSGRYNEQFF
D gene: .; J gene: TRBJ1-2; clone size: .; V gene: TRBV9; CDR3 DNA: TGTGCCAGCAGCGTTAACAACGGACCTAACTATGGCTACACCTTC; CDR3 protein: CASSVNNGPNYGYTF
D gene: .; J gene: TRBJ1-4; clone size: .; V gene: TRBV2; CDR3 DNA: TGTGCCAGCAGCCCCGGTAGGGGACTAAGGGAAAAACTGTTTTTT; CDR3 protein: CASSPGRGLREKLFF
D gene: TRBD2; J gene: TRBJ2-3; clone size: .; V gene: TRBV9; CDR3 DNA: TGTGCCAGCAGCGTGAGCGGGGGCACAGATACGCAGTATTTT; CDR3 protein: CASSVSGGTDTQYF
D gene: .; J gene: TRBJ2-7; clone size: .; V gene: TRBV6-6; CDR3 DNA: TGTGCCAGCAGTTACTCAGGGCGGGGAACCGCCTACGAGCAGTACTTC; CDR3 protein: CASSYSGRGTAYEQYF
D gene: .; J gene: TRBJ2-3; clone size: .; V gene: TRBV12-5; CDR3 DNA: TGTGCTAGTACTAGTGGGGTTGGGGATACGCAGTATTTT; CDR3 protein: CASTSGVGDTQYF
D gene: .; J gene: TRBJ2-7; clone size: .; V gene: TRBV6-2/TRBV6-3; CDR3 DNA: TGTGCCAGCAGTCCCGCATACGAGCAGTACTTC; CDR3 protein: CASSPAYEQYF
D gene: .; J gene: TRBJ1-2; clone size: .; V gene: TRBV10-3; CDR3 DNA: TGTGCCATCAGTGTTTCGAGGGAATATGGCTACACCTTC; CDR3 protein: CAISVSREYGYTF
D gene: .; J gene: TRBJ1-1; clone size: .; V gene: TRBV2; CDR3 DNA: TGTGCCAGCAGGGTCAGGGATAGAGGCACTGAAGCTTTCTTT; CDR3 protein: CASRVRDRGTEAFF
D gene: .; J gene: TRBJ1-4; clone size: .; V gene: TRBV7-2; CDR3 DNA: TGTGCCAGCAGCTTGGGAAATTATGCAACTAATGAAAAACTGTTTTTT; CDR3 protein: CASSLGNYATNEKLFF
D gene: TRBD2; J gene: TRBJ2-1; clone size: once; V gene: TRBV4-2; CDR3 DNA: TGTGCCAGCAGCCCCCGGAGCGGGGGGGCCGATGAGCAGTTCTTC; CDR3 protein: CASSPRSGGADEQFF
D gene: TRBD1; J gene: TRBJ1-1; clone size: .; V gene: TRBV5-5; CDR3 DNA: TGTGCCAGCAGCTTTCAGGGGGCTAGGACTGAAGCTTTCTTT; CDR3 protein: CASSFQGARTEAFF
D gene: .; J gene: TRBJ2-3; clone size: .; V gene: TRBV5-1; CDR3 DNA: TGCGCCAGCAGCCCCCTAAAAGGGACAGATACGCAGTATTTT; CDR3 protein: CASSPLKGTDTQYF
D gene: .; J gene: TRBJ1-6; clone size: .; V gene: TRBV27; CDR3 DNA: TGTGCCAGCAGTTACTGGTGGGGTAATTCACCCCTCCACTTT; CDR3 protein: CASSYWWGNSPLHF
D gene: .; J gene: TRBJ2-2; clone size: .; V gene: TRBV2; CDR3 DNA: TGTGCCAGCACCGTCGGATGGGGGCTGGGGTCCGGGGAGCTGTTTTTT; CDR3 protein: CASTVGWGLGSGELFF
D gene: .; J gene: TRBJ1-1; clone size: .; V gene: TRBV9; CDR3 DNA: TGTGCCAGCAGCGTAGCCTTAGCGTCTGCCGACACTGAAGCTTTCTTT; CDR3 protein: CASSVALASADTEAFF
D gene: .; J gene: TRBJ2-1; clone size: .; V gene: TRBV27; CDR3 DNA: TGTGCCAGCAGTTTATCGGGGGAGACACCCTCCTACAATGAGCAGTTCTTC; CDR3 protein: CASSLSGETPSYNEQFF
D gene: .; J gene: TRBJ2-2; clone size: .; V gene: TRBV5-1; CDR3 DNA: TGCGCCAGCAGCTTGGGACCAGGGTCGGGGTACACCGGGGAGCTGTTTTTT; CDR3 protein: CASSLGPGSGYTGELFF
D gene: .; J gene: TRBJ2-1; clone size: .; V gene: TRBV15; CDR3 DNA: TGTGCCACCAGCAGAGATTACGGGGAGAGCTACAATGAGCAGTTCTTC; CDR3 protein: CATSRDYGESYNEQFF
D gene: .; J gene: TRBJ1-1; clone size: .; V gene: TRBV9; CDR3 DNA: TGTGCCAGCAGCGTAGAGGCGGTGAACACTGAAGCTTTCTTT; CDR3 protein: CASSVEAVNTEAFF
D gene: .; J gene: TRBJ1-1; clone size: .; V gene: TRBV19; CDR3 DNA: TGTGCCAGTGACGAAACAAGGCACGGGAACACTGAAGCTTTCTTT; CDR3 protein: CASDETRHGNTEAFF
D gene: .; J gene: TRBJ2-2; clone size: few; V gene: TRBV2; CDR3 DNA: TGTGCCAGCAGGGGGCCGAACACCGGGGAGCTGTTTTTT; CDR3 protein: CASRGPNTGELFF
D gene: .; J gene: TRBJ1-1; clone size: .; V gene: TRBV5-1; CDR3 DNA: TGCGCCAGCAGCTTGGCCACCTCGAACACTGAAGCTTTCTTT; CDR3 protein: CASSLATSNTEAFF
D gene: .; J gene: TRBJ1-5; clone size: .; V gene: TRBV2; CDR3 DNA: TGTGCCAGCCGGGTGGCGGAGAATCAGCCCCAGCATTTT; CDR3 protein: CASRVAENQPQHF
D gene: .; J gene: TRBJ2-7; clone size: .; V gene: TRBV2; CDR3 DNA: TGTGCCAGAGAGCGGCGGCAGACAAGCTCCTACGAGCAGTACTTC; CDR3 protein: CARERRQTSSYEQYF
D gene: .; J gene: TRBJ1-4; clone size: .; V gene: TRBV6-5; CDR3 DNA: TGTGCCAGCAGGGATGCAACTAATGAAAAACTGTTTTTT; CDR3 protein: CASRDATNEKLFF
D gene: .; J gene: TRBJ2-5; clone size: .; V gene: TRBV5-1; CDR3 DNA: TGCGCCAGCAGCTTCGCAGGGGTGGGGGAGACCCAGTACTTC; CDR3 protein: CASSFAGVGETQYF
D gene: .; J gene: TRBJ1-3; clone size: .; V gene: TRBV18; CDR3 DNA: TGTGCCAGCTCACCAGAGTCATCTGGAAACACCATATATTTT; CDR3 protein: CASSPESSGNTIYF
D gene: .; J gene: TRBJ2-5; clone size: .; V gene: TRBV7-5; CDR3 DNA: TGTGCCAGAAGCCTCAGACTAGCGGGGGAAGAGACCCAGTACTTC; CDR3 protein: CARSLRLAGEETQYF
D gene: .; J gene: TRBJ1-1; clone size: .; V gene: TRBV11-2; CDR3 DNA: TGTGCCAGCAGCTTAGGCAGAGCGAACACTGAAGCTTTCTTT; CDR3 protein: CASSLGRANTEAFF
D gene: TRBD2; J gene: TRBJ2-3; clone size: .; V gene: TRBV2; CDR3 DNA: TGTGCCAGCAGTGATGTAGCGGGGGCCGGAGATACGCAGTATTTT; CDR3 protein: CASSDVAGAGDTQYF
D gene: .; J gene: TRBJ2-3; clone size: .; V gene: TRBV6-5; CDR3 DNA: TGTGCCAGCAGTTACGGACTCCAAGGCACAGATACGCAGTATTTT; CDR3 protein: CASSYGLQGTDTQYF
D gene: .; J gene: TRBJ2-3; clone size: .; V gene: TRBV24-1; CDR3 DNA: TGTGCCACCAGTGATTTTGGGAGCCGCGGCACAGATACGCAGTATTTT; CDR3 protein: CATSDFGSRGTDTQYF
D gene: .; J gene: TRBJ2-3; clone size: .; V gene: TRBV5-1; CDR3 DNA: TGCGCCAGCAGCTTGGGACGGGGAAGTAGCACAGATACGCAGTATTTT; CDR3 protein: CASSLGRGSSTDTQYF
D gene: .; J gene: TRBJ2-2; clone size: .; V gene: TRBV3-1/TRBV3-2; CDR3 DNA: TGTGCCAGCAGCCAGGGGGGATGGAACACCGGGGAGCTGTTTTTT; CDR3 protein: CASSQGGWNTGELFF
D gene: .; J gene: TRBJ1-1; clone size: .; V gene: TRBV10-3; CDR3 DNA: TGTGCCATCAGAGAAGGAGGAGGCACTGAAGCTTTCTTT; CDR3 protein: CAIREGGGTEAFF
D gene: .; J gene: TRBJ2-7; clone size: .; V gene: TRBV4-1; CDR3 DNA: TGCGCCAGCAGCCGCCTTCCTAGTGTGCCCTACGAGCAGTACTTC; CDR3 protein: CASSRLPSVPYEQYF